These T cell receptor beta chains were read from a single sample in a study of T cell responses to AZD1222 COVID-19 vaccine. Profiled with immunoSEQ multiplex PCR; TCRdb holds only in-frame clones, not every one. The sample shows 150,000 to 200,000 clones, 85% to 95% of them seen only once. The sample consisted of peripheral blood, taken on day 0 of AZD1222 vaccination. Every receptor here comes from an adult in good health. Both conserved end residues are part of each CDR3. Fields, in order: V gene, CDR3 protein.

v_gene: TRBV6-4; CDR3aa: CASSPGTPNSNQPQHF
v_gene: TRBV28; CDR3aa: CASNRPSRNTGELFF
v_gene: TRBV6-4; CDR3aa: CASSDGYYGYTF
v_gene: TRBV27; CDR3aa: CASSFQGPNTEAFF
v_gene: TRBV9; CDR3aa: CASSVQGAETQYF
v_gene: TRBV19; CDR3aa: CASSIAGRNEQFF
v_gene: TRBV7-9; CDR3aa: CASSHGPWGGTTEAFF
v_gene: TRBV2; CDR3aa: CASQGEGELFF
v_gene: TRBV11-3; CDR3aa: CASSKGPAEETQYF
v_gene: TRBV7-9; CDR3aa: CASSLGGAGYEQYF
v_gene: TRBV19; CDR3aa: CASSISHARGYNQPQHF
v_gene: TRBV29-1; CDR3aa: CSYQQGAEAFF
v_gene: TRBV25-1; CDR3aa: CASSESKTIQETQYF
v_gene: TRBV5-8; CDR3aa: CASSPTQELNTEAFF
v_gene: TRBV2; CDR3aa: CASSIPVRNEQFF
v_gene: TRBV30; CDR3aa: CAWSRGMNTEAFF
v_gene: TRBV5-1; CDR3aa: CASSLESSGGYTF
v_gene: TRBV2; CDR3aa: CASIGQDIYNEQFF
v_gene: TRBV6-5; CDR3aa: CASMMYPRDGYTF
v_gene: TRBV19; CDR3aa: CASSIGGQGSLEDYGYTF
v_gene: TRBV28; CDR3aa: CASSPGGGNSGNTIYF
v_gene: TRBV7-2; CDR3aa: CASSLGASRTEAFF
v_gene: TRBV15; CDR3aa: CATSRDWGMDSPLHF
v_gene: TRBV3-1/TRBV3-2; CDR3aa: CASSPFVAATNEKLFF
v_gene: TRBV2; CDR3aa: CASSESAGGWNSPLHF
v_gene: TRBV5-1; CDR3aa: CASNVQRTNANTGELFF
v_gene: TRBV5-4; CDR3aa: CASSLDLGELFF
v_gene: TRBV24-1; CDR3aa: CATSDSGTAGLNTQYF
v_gene: TRBV20-1; CDR3aa: CSASVPGAWVTEAFF
v_gene: TRBV6-2/TRBV6-3; CDR3aa: CASSYGGASSMNTEAFF
v_gene: TRBV7-9; CDR3aa: CASSSGTGTGRDAYGYTF
v_gene: TRBV10-3; CDR3aa: CAIRATGTLNYGYTF
v_gene: TRBV7-8; CDR3aa: CASSRLGSGNTIYF
v_gene: TRBV7-2; CDR3aa: CASSSYPMNTEAFF
v_gene: TRBV19; CDR3aa: CASSITPGPRETQYF
v_gene: TRBV6-5; CDR3aa: CASSYSRLAGLDTQYF
v_gene: TRBV5-4; CDR3aa: CASSSPYNEQFF
v_gene: TRBV5-5; CDR3aa: CASSPLRGTEAFF
v_gene: TRBV3-1/TRBV3-2; CDR3aa: CASSQADRGSRAFF
v_gene: TRBV5-1; CDR3aa: CASSSTVNYGYTF
v_gene: TRBV7-9; CDR3aa: CASSFPSAEAFF
v_gene: TRBV7-2; CDR3aa: CASSLGTLNTEAFF
v_gene: TRBV19; CDR3aa: CASSMGGAQETQYF
v_gene: TRBV6-5; CDR3aa: CASSSWGTEAFF
v_gene: TRBV11-2; CDR3aa: CASSATYEQYF
v_gene: TRBV19; CDR3aa: CASSLTSGQGYEQFF
v_gene: TRBV3-1/TRBV3-2; CDR3aa: CASSRGQGRGGYTF
v_gene: TRBV7-6; CDR3aa: CASSALQGAEAFF
v_gene: TRBV28; CDR3aa: CASSPSVGRRYGYTF
v_gene: TRBV15; CDR3aa: CATSRGRNSPLHF
v_gene: TRBV28; CDR3aa: CASSLYRTGTSGETNEQFF
v_gene: TRBV19; CDR3aa: CASGQGISYEQYF
v_gene: TRBV14; CDR3aa: CASSVTGFGTEAFF
v_gene: TRBV7-9; CDR3aa: CASSLRDGLPQYF
v_gene: TRBV18; CDR3aa: CASSPPGGLGAFF